Listed here are 21 T cell receptor beta chains from one sample, sequenced in a study of response to subunit inactivated influenza vaccine. Via MiXCR, TCRdb re-called the RT-PCR reads, giving one row per CDR3 protein. The sample lists around 790,000 distinct CDR3 sequences; about 20% were seen once. The sample here was PBMCs from blood, taken 4 to 6 days after vaccination. Receptor source: a man between 45 and 60 years old who received an inactivated influenza vaccine.

This clonotype was seen more than once but under ten times. The rearrangement links TRBV29-1 to TRBJ2-1; D gene ambiguous. The ends were cut back, 4 bases at V and 7 bases at J, with 8 bases in the middle. Germline CDR1 SQVTM, CDR2 ANQGSEA. The length of the CDR3 is 11 residues. CDR3 in amino acids: CSVVRANEQFF. The CDR3 DNA reads as TGCAGCGTTGTTCGGGCAAATGAGCAGTTCTTC.

The chain uses TRBV6-5 and TRBJ1-5; 8 bases are a match to TRBD1. Per germline, CDR1 MNHEY and CDR2 SVGAGI. The CDR3 contains 12 residues. The CDR3 DNA is TGTGGTTGTGGACAGGGTGTCCAGCCCCAGCATTTT. Translation: CGCGQGVQPQHF.

The gene calls are TRBV29-1 and TRBJ1-5, with 7 bases lining up with TRBD1. V shed 1 base and J 6 bases; nucleotides not matched to a gene: 12. Looked up from germline, CDR1 is SQVTM and CDR2 is ANQGSEA. The CDR3 loop spans 16 amino acids. CDR3 coding DNA: TGCAGCGTTGAAGGCTTGGACAGGCCTTTAATTCAGCCCCAGCATTTT. Amino acid sequence: CSVEGLDRPLIQPQHF.

The chain carries TRBV3-1 and TRBJ2-4, with D perhaps TRBD2 (5 bases). V gave up 1 base and J gave up 0 bases, with 16 bases separating them. The germline CDR1 and CDR2 sequences are LGHDT and YNNKEL (reference sequence). The CDR3 spans 18 residues. CDR3 loop: CASSQVYSQRIAKNIQYF. DNA of the CDR3: TGTGCCAGCAGCCAAGTATATTCTCAGCGGATAGCCAAAAACATTCAGTACTTC.

This clonotype appeared a few times. This sequence joins TRBV7-9 and TRBJ2-1, with TRBD2 as a possible D gene (6 bases). From germline, CDR1 is SEHNR and CDR2 FQNEAQ (reference sequence). The V and J ends lost 5 bases and 2 bases respectively, with 19 bases between them. The CDR3 has 17 residues. The CDR3 nucleotides read TGTGCCAGCAGCCTGCGGAGGAAGCGGGCGACCTACAATGAGCAGTTCTTC. This sequence encodes CASSLRRKRATYNEQFF.

This clonotype was detected many times. This chain connects TRBV29-1 to TRBJ2-1; 8 bases match TRBD2. Germline V gene data show CDR1 as SQVTM and CDR2 as ANQGSEA. Losses at the gene ends were 0 bases for V and 1 base for J; bases not matched to a gene: 14. This CDR3 region has 19 residues. CDR3 nucleotide sequence: TGCAGCGTTGAAGATCTGTTTCTTGTAGCGGGAAAGTCCTACAATGAGCAGTTCTTC. It encodes CSVEDLFLVAGKSYNEQFF.

The genes are TRBV6-5 and TRBJ2-7, with D perhaps matching TRBD1 (5 bases). CDR1 MNHEY and CDR2 SVGAGI come from the germline V gene. V was trimmed by 0 bases and J by 1 base, leaving 13 bases between them. The CDR3 runs 16 residues. CDR3 amino acids: CASSYSTARLSYEQYF. The CDR3 DNA reads TGTGCCAGCAGTTACTCGACAGCCCGGTTATCCTACGAGCAGTACTTC.

The chain couples TRBV20-1 to TRBJ1-2, with D tentatively TRBD1 (6 bases). Germline assignment: CDR1 DFQATT and CDR2 SNEGSKA (reference sequence). V was pared by 0 bases and J by 8 bases, with 31 bases between. The CDR3 covers 19 residues. The chain's CDR3 is CSARDLGGGQPRAGLGYTF. The CDR3 coding sequence is TGCAGTGCTAGAGATCTCGGTGGGGGCCAGCCAAGGGCAGGGTTGGGCTACACCTTC.

The J gene is TRBJ2-7, the V gene TRBV10-3, with no clear D. The CDR3 has 11 residues. The V end lost 10 bases, the J end lost 7 bases, and 14 bases lay between the germline ends. Germline-derived CDR1 and CDR2 are ENHRY and SYGVKD. CDR3 residues: CATAQSGEQYF. In DNA, the CDR3 is TGTGCCACCGCCCAGAGTGGTGAGCAGTACTTC.

This chain connects TRBV7-2 to TRBJ2-1, with D perhaps being TRBD1 or TRBD2 (6 bases each). CDR1 is SGHTA and CDR2 is FQGNSA in the germline V gene. The CDR3 has 15 residues. Trimming removed 5 bases at V and 0 bases at J, with 11 bases between. The CDR3 is CASSRGTYSYNEQFF. In nucleotides, the CDR3 is TGTGCCAGCAGCCGGGGGACATACTCCTACAATGAGCAGTTCTTC.

The sample holds a few counts of this clonotype. The rearrangement uses TRBV5-1 and TRBJ1-1; D is perhaps TRBD1 (5 bases). Trimming pared 0 bases from V and 1 base from J, leaving 10 bases between. CDR3 length: 15 amino acids. The germline V gene encodes CDR1 SGHRS and CDR2 YFSETQ. The CDR3 spells CASSLVAGRNTEAFF. The CDR3 coding sequence is TGCGCCAGCAGCTTGGTGGCAGGGAGGAACACTGAAGCTTTCTTT.

This clonotype was recorded a few times. The chain uses TRBV5-1 and TRBJ1-2, with 12 bases aligning to TRBD1. The CDR3 loop spans 16 amino acids. V trimming: 3 bases; J trimming: 4 bases; junction bases outside the gene matches: 7. Germline CDR1 is SGHRS and CDR2 is YFSETQ. Here the CDR3 DNA reads TGCGCCAGCAGCTCGGGACAGGGGGCAGTATCCTATGGCTACACCTTC. Translated: CASSSGQGAVSYGYTF.

This chain links TRBV10-3 with TRBJ2-7; 11 positions match TRBD1. The length of the CDR3 is 14 residues. Germline values: CDR1 ENHRY, CDR2 SYGVKD. The V segment lost 10 bases and the J segment 4 bases; nucleotides outside the gene matches: 9. CDR3 DNA sequence: TGTGCCACCGATATGGGACAGGGGGTTTACGAGCAGTACTTC. This encodes CATDMGQGVYEQYF.

For the CDR3, the DNA is TGCGCCAGCAGCCTCCGTCCCGGGACAGGGAATCCGAACTACGAGCAGTACTTC. Amino acid sequence: CASSLRPGTGNPNYEQYF. J is TRBJ2-7 and V is TRBV5-1; TRBD1 agrees at 9 bases. The germline gives CDR1 SGHRS, CDR2 YFSETQ. The CDR3 has 18 amino acids. Losses at the gene ends were 4 bases for V and 3 bases for J; bases not matched to a gene: 17.

This clonotype was recorded many times. DNA of the CDR3: TGCGCCAGCAGCCTGGGGGACAGTCGTGGAGATACGCAGTATTTT. Its translation: CASSLGDSRGDTQYF. The chain is built from TRBV4-3 and TRBJ2-3, with 7 bases aligning to TRBD1. The V segment lost 4 bases and the J segment 5 bases; nucleotides outside the gene matches: 9. The germline V gene encodes CDR1 LGHNA and CDR2 YSLEER. This CDR3 has 15 residues.

The V gene is TRBV12-3 or TRBV12-4, the J gene TRBJ2-2; 7 nucleotides match TRBD1. V lost 6 bases, J lost 16 bases, and 11 bases stayed unmatched. This CDR3 has 12 amino acids. CDR3: CASRYPGQSEFF. The CDR3 coding sequence is TGTGCCAGCAGATACCCGGGACAGTCGGAGTTTTTT.

This clonotype was observed at least ten times. The chain is built from TRBV6-1 and TRBJ1-2; D may be TRBD1 (6 bases). Germline V gene lookup returns CDR1 MNHNS and CDR2 SASEGT. This CDR3 comprises 15 residues. The V gene lost 7 bases and the J gene lost 4 bases, with 19 bases spanning the gap. The CDR3, as DNA: TGTGCCAGCACCCTCCTGGGGGCGCGAGGCTATGGCTACACCTTC. Encoded protein: CASTLLGARGYGYTF.

This clonotype turned up a few times. CDR3 protein: CASSLGDAKETQYF. CDR3 sequence (DNA): TGTGCCAGCAGTTTAGGGGACGCTAAAGAGACCCAGTACTTC. The chain carries TRBV12-3 or TRBV12-4 and TRBJ2-5; D assignment may be TRBD1 or TRBD2 (5 bases each). This CDR3 has 14 amino acids. V lost 1 base and J lost 3, with 9 bases in between.

This clonotype was seen only once. The chain links TRBV28 to TRBJ2-5, with 10 bases that match TRBD1. The CDR3 is made up of 19 amino acids. V shed 1 base and J 2 bases; nucleotides not matched to a gene: 13. Germline V gene data show CDR1 as MDHEN and CDR2 as SYDVKM. This chain's CDR3 is CASSLLRGQGPSSQETQYF. In nucleotides, the CDR3 is TGTGCCAGCAGTTTATTAAGGGGACAGGGGCCCTCTTCACAAGAGACCCAGTACTTC.

CDR3 in DNA: TGCAGTGCTAGAGATGGGTCCGACAGAAACTATGGCTACACCTTC. It specifies CSARDGSDRNYGYTF. The chain links TRBV20-1 to TRBJ1-2, with TRBD1 as a possible D gene (5 bases). Germline CDR1 is DFQATT and CDR2 is SNEGSKA (reference sequence). The CDR3 loop spans 15 amino acids. The V gene lost 0 bases and the J gene lost 2 bases, with 13 bases spanning the gap.

There are many counts of this clonotype. CDR3 protein: CATAAWDRGDHSNQPQHF. In DNA form, the CDR3 reads TGTGCCACCGCGGCGTGGGACAGGGGGGACCATAGCAATCAGCCCCAGCATTTT. The rearrangement links TRBV21-1 to TRBJ1-5; the table's D call of TRBD1 was not tested on the DNA. TRBV21-1 counts as a pseudogene. The CDR3 is made up of 18 amino acids.